This is a list of T cell receptor beta chains from one sample in a study of CD8 T cells in Susac syndrome. Each CDR3 protein gets one entry after TCRdb re-called the immunoSEQ multiplex PCR reads with MiXCR. This table holds 170,000 or so distinct CDR3 sequences, roughly 95% found once. Material: CD8+ T cells from PBMCs. These receptors were obtained from a human donor with multiple sclerosis. The CDR3 runs from the conserved cysteine through the conserved F or W. Each record gives: D gene, V gene, J gene, CDR3 DNA, CDR3 protein. D genes are given only for firm matches.

.,TRBV10-3,TRBJ1-4,TGTGCCGTCTGGGGGAATGAAAAACTGTTTTTT,CAVWGNEKLFF
.,TRBV7-8,TRBJ2-1,TGTGCCAGCAGCTTCCCCCAAGGTGGGAACAATGAGCAGTTCTTC,CASSFPQGGNNEQFF
.,TRBV28,TRBJ2-5,TGTGCCAGCAGTCGTGGCCTTGGTGGGACCCAGTACTTC,CASSRGLGGTQYF
.,TRBV7-6,TRBJ2-7,TGTGCCAGCAGCACGGGACCTTCCTACGAGCAGTACTTC,CASSTGPSYEQYF
.,TRBV4-1,TRBJ2-1,TGCGCCAGCAGCCAACTAGCAATAGATTACAATGAGCAGTTCTTC,CASSQLAIDYNEQFF
.,TRBV12-5,TRBJ2-7,TGTGCTAGTGGTTTGGTACGGTGGGAGCAGTACTTC,CASGLVRWEQYF
TRBD2,TRBV20-1,TRBJ2-7,TGCAGTGCTAGAGTGGTGGGACTAGCGGGAGGTAACGAGCAGTACTTC,CSARVVGLAGGNEQYF
.,TRBV20-1,TRBJ2-7,TGCAGTGCTAGTATTAATCCCTACGAGCAGTACTTC,CSASINPYEQYF
TRBD2,TRBV9,TRBJ2-7,TGTGCCAGCAGCGTAGGAGCGGGGACCTACGAGCAGTACTTC,CASSVGAGTYEQYF
.,TRBV5-6,TRBJ1-5,TGTGCCAGCAGCTCGTACAGGGTCCCTTATCAGCCCCAGCATTTT,CASSSYRVPYQPQHF
.,TRBV19,TRBJ1-6,TGTGCCAGTAGTGTCGCCAGCTCCTATAATTCACCCCTCCACTTT,CASSVASSYNSPLHF
.,TRBV19,TRBJ1-1,TGTGCCAGTAGTTTCGGGGACCTAAAGGAGGCTTTCTTT,CASSFGDLKEAFF
.,TRBV27,TRBJ1-2,TGTGCCAGCAGTTTAGACCAAAGGGGGTTGTCAGGCTACACCTTC,CASSLDQRGLSGYTF
.,TRBV6-6,TRBJ2-1,TGTGCCAGCAGCCCCGGGATAGTCGAGCAGTTCTTC,CASSPGIVEQFF
.,TRBV15,TRBJ1-5,TGTGCCACCAGCAGAGATGGAGGGTCCAATCAGCCCCAGCATTTT,CATSRDGGSNQPQHF
TRBD2,TRBV29-1,TRBJ2-7,TGCAGCGTTGGCGATCGGGGGGAGGGAAGTTTATACGAGCAGTACTTC,CSVGDRGEGSLYEQYF
.,TRBV5-4,TRBJ1-2,TGTGCCTGCGGTGGGGAGAAAACTAACTATGGCTACACCTTC,CACGGEKTNYGYTF
TRBD2,TRBV6-1,TRBJ2-7,TGTGCCAGCCCCAAAACTAGCGGAGACTACGAGCAGTACTTC,CASPKTSGDYEQYF
TRBD2,TRBV9,TRBJ2-1,TGTGCCAGCAGACTGACTAGCGGGAGTGGGGAGCAGTTCTTC,CASRLTSGSGEQFF
TRBD2,TRBV2,TRBJ2-6,TGTGCCAGCAGCCCCCTAGCGGGGGCATACTCTGGGGCCAACGTCCTGACTTTC,CASSPLAGAYSGANVLTF
.,TRBV18,TRBJ2-5,TGTGCCACCCAATGGAGGGACCAAGAGACCCAGTACTTC,CATQWRDQETQYF
.,TRBV9,TRBJ2-5,TGTGCCAGCAGCGTCCCCGAGGGCCAAGGCCAGGAGACCCAGTACTTC,CASSVPEGQGQETQYF
TRBD1,TRBV12-3/TRBV12-4,TRBJ2-1,TGTGCCAGCAGTGGAGACAGGGGATACAATGAGCAGTTCTTC,CASSGDRGYNEQFF
TRBD1,TRBV20-1,TRBJ1-5,TGCAGTGCTAGGACAAGACAGGGGTCGGATCAGCCCCAGCATTTT,CSARTRQGSDQPQHF
TRBD2,TRBV13,TRBJ2-1,TGTGCCAGCAGCCTTTCCGGGACTAGGGCTTGGAATGAGCAGTTCTTC,CASSLSGTRAWNEQFF
.,TRBV7-9,TRBJ2-4,TGTGCCAGCACCTCTGGCAGGAACATTCAGTACTTC,CASTSGRNIQYF
.,TRBV30,TRBJ2-1,TGTGCCTGGAGTGGGGCTCGGGTCCCCCCATACAATGAGCAGTTCTTC,CAWSGARVPPYNEQFF